This is a list of T cell receptor beta chains from one sample in a study of beta chain features in type 1 diabetes. Sequencing used immunoSEQ multiplex PCR; TCRdb keeps in-frame clones, though not all of them. The sample has 300,000 or so clones; 8% are singletons. The material sequenced was central memory CD4+ T cells from blood. Source of these receptors: a woman between 18 and 29 years old in good health. Both conserved end residues are part of each CDR3. Fields, in order: clone size, D gene, V gene, J gene, CDR3 protein, CDR3 DNA. D genes are given only for firm matches. A clone size is listed for some rows: how often the clone was seen (once, few, many), or a class if it is expanded.

clone size: NA; D gene: NA; V gene: TRBV28; J gene: TRBJ2-6; CDR3 protein: CASSLGGGGSSGANVLTF; CDR3 DNA: TGTGCCAGCAGTTTAGGAGGAGGGGGCTCATCTGGGGCCAACGTCCTGACTTTC
clone size: few; D gene: NA; V gene: TRBV5-6; J gene: TRBJ2-1; CDR3 protein: CASSRQMAYNEQFF; CDR3 DNA: TGTGCCAGCTCAAGACAGATGGCTTACAATGAGCAGTTCTTC
clone size: NA; D gene: NA; V gene: TRBV7-9; J gene: TRBJ2-3; CDR3 protein: CASSLVQSTDTQYF; CDR3 DNA: TGTGCCAGCAGCTTAGTTCAGAGCACAGATACGCAGTATTTT
clone size: few; D gene: TRBD2; V gene: TRBV7-2; J gene: TRBJ2-7; CDR3 protein: CASSFSSGRAQEQYF; CDR3 DNA: TGTGCCAGCAGCTTTAGCAGCGGGAGGGCCCAGGAGCAGTACTTC
clone size: few; D gene: TRBD1; V gene: TRBV5-1; J gene: TRBJ2-7; CDR3 protein: CASSLEETGRNEQYF; CDR3 DNA: TGCGCCAGCAGCTTGGAGGAGACAGGGCGGAACGAGCAGTACTTC
clone size: NA; D gene: NA; V gene: TRBV9; J gene: TRBJ1-2; CDR3 protein: CASSAGRVANYGYTF; CDR3 DNA: TGTGCCAGCAGCGCAGGGAGGGTAGCCAACTATGGCTACACCTTC
clone size: few; D gene: TRBD2; V gene: TRBV5-4; J gene: TRBJ2-1; CDR3 protein: CASSLGLAGGSDNEQFF; CDR3 DNA: TGTGCCAGCAGCTTGGGACTAGCGGGAGGGAGTGACAATGAGCAGTTCTTC
clone size: NA; D gene: TRBD1; V gene: TRBV2; J gene: TRBJ2-2; CDR3 protein: CASSGQGDTGELFF; CDR3 DNA: TGTGCCAGCAGTGGACAGGGGGATACCGGGGAGCTGTTTTTT
clone size: NA; D gene: TRBD2; V gene: TRBV7-8; J gene: TRBJ2-5; CDR3 protein: CASSLLAGETQYF; CDR3 DNA: TGTGCCAGCAGCTTACTAGCGGGAGAGACCCAGTACTTC
clone size: few; D gene: NA; V gene: TRBV5-1; J gene: TRBJ2-7; CDR3 protein: CASSLQGLFGEQYF; CDR3 DNA: TGCGCCAGCAGCTTGCAGGGACTGTTCGGCGAGCAGTACTTC
clone size: few; D gene: NA; V gene: TRBV6-6; J gene: TRBJ2-7; CDR3 protein: CASRELSGPYEQYF; CDR3 DNA: TGTGCCAGCAGGGAACTTAGCGGCCCCTACGAGCAGTACTTC
clone size: NA; D gene: NA; V gene: TRBV25-1; J gene: TRBJ2-3; CDR3 protein: CASSERGGADTQYF; CDR3 DNA: TGTGCCAGCAGTGAAAGAGGGGGTGCAGATACGCAGTATTTT
clone size: NA; D gene: TRBD1; V gene: TRBV2; J gene: TRBJ2-2; CDR3 protein: CASSRYRTGNTGELFF; CDR3 DNA: TGTGCCAGCAGTCGCTATAGGACAGGAAACACCGGGGAGCTGTTTTTT
clone size: many; D gene: NA; V gene: TRBV4-2; J gene: TRBJ2-6; CDR3 protein: CASSHAGTGANVLTF; CDR3 DNA: TGTGCCAGCAGCCATGCTGGGACAGGGGCCAACGTCCTGACTTTC
clone size: NA; D gene: NA; V gene: TRBV7-2; J gene: TRBJ2-2; CDR3 protein: CASSLTQSGARTGELFF; CDR3 DNA: TGTGCCAGCAGCTTAACCCAGAGCGGAGCCCGCACCGGGGAGCTGTTTTTT
clone size: NA; D gene: TRBD2; V gene: TRBV9; J gene: TRBJ2-1; CDR3 protein: CASSVGRRRTSGSRDEQFF; CDR3 DNA: TGTGCCAGCAGCGTAGGCAGGCGTAGGACTAGCGGGAGTCGGGATGAGCAGTTCTTC
clone size: NA; D gene: NA; V gene: TRBV2; J gene: TRBJ2-6; CDR3 protein: CASSPRGSGANVLTF; CDR3 DNA: TGTGCCAGCAGCCCCAGGGGTTCTGGGGCCAACGTCCTGACTTTC
clone size: NA; D gene: NA; V gene: TRBV6-5; J gene: TRBJ2-3; CDR3 protein: CASRGGTDTQYF; CDR3 DNA: TGTGCCAGCCGAGGGGGCACAGATACGCAGTATTTT
clone size: NA; D gene: NA; V gene: TRBV2; J gene: TRBJ1-5; CDR3 protein: CASSEALSADSLNQPQHF; CDR3 DNA: TGTGCCAGCAGTGAAGCGCTTTCGGCGGACAGTCTCAATCAGCCCCAGCATTTT
clone size: NA; D gene: NA; V gene: TRBV7-2; J gene: TRBJ1-5; CDR3 protein: CASSLEAGQPQHF; CDR3 DNA: TGTGCCAGCAGCTTAGAGGCTGGTCAGCCCCAGCATTTT
clone size: few; D gene: NA; V gene: TRBV7-8; J gene: TRBJ2-1; CDR3 protein: CASSYARTEQFF; CDR3 DNA: TGTGCCAGCAGCTACGCCCGGACAGAGCAGTTCTTC
clone size: few; D gene: NA; V gene: TRBV6-5; J gene: TRBJ1-5; CDR3 protein: CASSVRTGNQPQHF; CDR3 DNA: TGTGCCAGCAGTGTTAGGACGGGTAATCAGCCCCAGCATTTT
clone size: NA; D gene: TRBD1; V gene: TRBV4-2; J gene: TRBJ2-1; CDR3 protein: CASSQPGSGGNEQFF; CDR3 DNA: TGTGCCAGCAGCCAACCCGGTTCAGGGGGAAATGAGCAGTTCTTC
clone size: few; D gene: NA; V gene: TRBV10-3; J gene: TRBJ2-3; CDR3 protein: CAIRVREVDTQYF; CDR3 DNA: TGTGCCATCAGGGTGCGAGAGGTGGATACGCAGTATTTT
clone size: NA; D gene: TRBD1; V gene: TRBV19; J gene: TRBJ1-3; CDR3 protein: CASTGTGGAGSGNTIYF; CDR3 DNA: TGTGCCAGTACGGGGACAGGGGGAGCCGGCTCTGGAAACACCATATATTTT
clone size: few; D gene: NA; V gene: TRBV7-9; J gene: TRBJ2-3; CDR3 protein: CASSLVGTYSDTQYF; CDR3 DNA: TGTGCCAGCAGCTTAGTAGGGACCTACTCAGATACGCAGTATTTT
clone size: NA; D gene: NA; V gene: TRBV11-2; J gene: TRBJ1-5; CDR3 protein: CASSLDGSNQPQHF; CDR3 DNA: TGTGCCAGCAGCTTAGACGGAAGCAATCAGCCCCAGCATTTT
clone size: few; D gene: NA; V gene: TRBV7-3; J gene: TRBJ2-7; CDR3 protein: CASSSTGYEQYF; CDR3 DNA: TGTGCCAGCAGCTCCACAGGCTACGAGCAGTACTTC
clone size: NA; D gene: TRBD2; V gene: TRBV6-1; J gene: TRBJ2-3; CDR3 protein: CASSEEASGFTDTQYF; CDR3 DNA: TGTGCCAGCAGTGAAGAGGCTAGCGGGTTCACAGATACGCAGTATTTT
clone size: many; D gene: NA; V gene: TRBV5-1; J gene: TRBJ2-1; CDR3 protein: CASSLVGGTYNEQFF; CDR3 DNA: TGCGCCAGCAGCTTGGTGGGAGGAACGTACAATGAGCAGTTCTTC
clone size: NA; D gene: NA; V gene: TRBV7-8; J gene: TRBJ2-5; CDR3 protein: CASSPRRLIQAGETQYF; CDR3 DNA: TGTGCCAGCAGCCCGAGACGGTTAATACAGGCAGGGGAGACCCAGTACTTC
clone size: NA; D gene: NA; V gene: TRBV23-1; J gene: TRBJ2-1; CDR3 protein: CASSRDYPGQGLDEQFF; CDR3 DNA: TGCGCCAGCAGTCGGGATTACCCGGGCCAGGGGTTGGATGAGCAGTTCTTC
clone size: many; D gene: NA; V gene: TRBV5-4; J gene: TRBJ1-1; CDR3 protein: CASSQRSRNTEAFF; CDR3 DNA: TGTGCCAGCAGCCAACGCTCCAGGAACACTGAAGCTTTCTTT
clone size: few; D gene: NA; V gene: TRBV18; J gene: TRBJ1-4; CDR3 protein: CASSPRANNEKLFF; CDR3 DNA: TGTGCCAGCTCACCCCGGGCGAATAATGAAAAACTGTTTTTT
clone size: NA; D gene: TRBD1; V gene: TRBV28; J gene: TRBJ1-1; CDR3 protein: CASSLNRGNWMNTEAFF; CDR3 DNA: TGTGCCAGCAGTTTAAACAGGGGGAATTGGATGAACACTGAAGCTTTCTTT
clone size: few; D gene: TRBD1; V gene: TRBV29-1; J gene: TRBJ2-1; CDR3 protein: CSASLGQNYNEQFF; CDR3 DNA: TGCAGCGCCAGCTTGGGACAGAACTACAATGAGCAGTTCTTC
clone size: NA; D gene: NA; V gene: TRBV7-2; J gene: TRBJ2-2; CDR3 protein: CASNANGNTGELFF; CDR3 DNA: TGTGCCAGCAACGCAAACGGAAACACCGGGGAGCTGTTTTTT
clone size: NA; D gene: NA; V gene: TRBV5-1; J gene: TRBJ2-3; CDR3 protein: CASSLARPTDTQYF; CDR3 DNA: TGCGCCAGCAGCTTGGCTAGACCCACAGATACGCAGTATTTT
clone size: few; D gene: TRBD2; V gene: TRBV4-3; J gene: TRBJ2-1; CDR3 protein: CASSQELAGVYNEQFF; CDR3 DNA: TGCGCCAGCAGCCAGGAACTAGCGGGAGTATACAATGAGCAGTTCTTC
clone size: NA; D gene: TRBD2; V gene: TRBV7-8; J gene: TRBJ2-5; CDR3 protein: CASSSGLAGVETQYF; CDR3 DNA: TGTGCCAGCAGCTCGGGACTAGCGGGAGTGGAGACCCAGTACTTC
clone size: many; D gene: NA; V gene: TRBV5-6; J gene: TRBJ1-2; CDR3 protein: CASSFSTGARGYTF; CDR3 DNA: TGTGCCAGCAGCTTCAGTACTGGGGCGCGAGGCTACACCTTC